The next 24 T cell receptor beta chains were all read from a single sample in a study of beta chain features in type 1 diabetes (dated by TCRdb to the late 2010s). Libraries were prepared through the immunoSEQ multiplex PCR assay. The entire amount of isolated RNA was reverse transcribed using the High Capacity cDNA Reverse Transcription Kit, so the sequenced TCRB transcripts were expressed ones. What TCRdb holds here is the immuneACCESS table cut down to in-frame rearrangements. Part of the clones is not present; checked against another copy, under half of the missing clones reflect an unresolved V gene, and the others are unexplained. The sample data list 430,000 or so clones, and about 10% of these were observed just once. 0.045% to 0.06% of the sample comes from the top ten. Sequenced: naive CD4+ T cells from blood. What the cell subset or site label conveys for this sample: true naive CD4+ T cells. The receptors here all came from a young woman in good health.

In its sample, this clone was seen a few times. The chain employs TRBV5-4 and TRBJ2-5, with 9 bases matching TRBD1. CDR1 and CDR2 (germline): SGHNT, YYREEE (reference sequence). J gave up 5 bases and V 0 bases, and 8 bases lay outside the gene matches. This CDR3 comprises 16 residues. CDR3 bases: TGTGCCAGCAGCTTGGTTCGGGGACAGGGAGACGAGACCCAGTACTTC. Translated, it gives CASSLVRGQGDETQYF. Using reference TRBV5-4 and TRBJ2-5 for the parts outside the CDR3, the full variable domain is ETGVTQSPTHLIKTRGQQVTLRCSSQSGHNTVSWYQQALGQGPQFIFQYYREEENGRGNFPPRFSGLQFPNYSSELNVNALELDDSALYLCASSLVRGQGDETQYFGPGTRLLVL.

This chain connects TRBV7-9 to TRBJ2-1; D is uncertain. V was cut by 6 bases and J by 10 bases, with 16 bases left in between. CDR3 size: 13 residues. The germline V gene has CDR1 SEHNR and CDR2 FQNEAQ (reference sequence). This CDR3 is CASSHSFSEEQFF. CDR3 coding DNA: TGTGCCAGCAGTCATTCGTTCTCTGAGGAGCAGTTCTTC.

The chain couples TRBV10-3 to TRBJ1-2; no clear D. Per the germline V gene, CDR1 is ENHRY and CDR2 is SYGVKD. The CDR3 spans 12 residues. Between the trimmed V and J ends, which lost 0 bases and 8 bases, there was a span of 7 bases. The CDR3 bases are TGTGCCATCAGTGAGTCCGGCCTGGGCTACACCTTC. This translates into CAISESGLGYTF.

The chain joins TRBV7-2 to TRBJ1-2; 7 bases are a match to TRBD1. J lost 4 bases, V lost 5 bases, and 4 bases had no gene match. Looked up from germline, CDR1 is SGHTA and CDR2 is FQGNSA. This CDR3 spans 13 amino acids. This chain's CDR3 is CASSIGGRYGYTF. CDR3 nucleotide sequence: TGTGCCAGCAGCATAGGGGGCCGCTATGGCTACACCTTC.

The chain employs TRBV4-1 and TRBJ2-6, with D hard to call. The CDR3 covers 18 residues. Germline V lookup: CDR1 MGHRA, CDR2 YSYEKL. V was clipped by 2 bases and J by 4 bases, with 18 bases between them. CDR3 in amino acids: CASSQPLRRARGANVLTF. The CDR3 DNA reads TGCGCCAGCAGCCAACCTCTTAGAAGGGCTAGAGGGGCCAACGTCCTGACTTTC.

Regarding this clone: A much more abundant neighbour one base away suggests this may be a read error. The gene calls are TRBV10-3 and TRBJ2-5; 8 bases agree with TRBD1. V shed 11 bases, J shed 2 bases, and the junction held 4 bases outside the gene matches. CDR3 length: 12 residues. Germline V gives CDR1 ENHRY, CDR2 SYGVKD. In DNA form, the CDR3 reads TGTGCCGACAGGACAGGGCAAGAGACCCAGTACTTC. Its protein product is CADRTGQETQYF.

The V and J genes are TRBV9 and TRBJ2-2; D is possibly TRBD2 (5 bases). Trimming pared 5 bases from V and 2 bases from J, leaving 10 bases between. Germline CDR1 reads SGDLS; CDR2 reads YYNGEE. The CDR3 is 14 residues long. CDR3 sequence reads: CASSKRSNTGELFF. CDR3 nucleotide sequence: TGTGCCAGCAGTAAGCGGTCCAACACCGGGGAGCTGTTTTTT.

This clone has a handful of counts. The chain recombines TRBV5-1 with TRBJ2-7; D gene unclear. Germline V lookup: CDR1 SGHRS, CDR2 YFSETQ. This CDR3 comprises 12 residues. V was trimmed by 0 bases and J by 6 bases, leaving 7 bases between them. The CDR3 sequence is CASSLGHGEQYF. As DNA, the CDR3 is TGCGCCAGCAGCTTGGGACACGGCGAGCAGTACTTC. Variable domain in full (rest from reference TRBV5-1 and TRBJ2-7): KAGVTQTPRYLIKTRGQQVTLSCSPISGHRSVSWYQQTPGQGLQFLFEYFSETQRNKGNFPGRFSGRQFSNSRSEMNVSTLELGDSALYLCASSLGHGEQYFGPGTRLTVT.

V gene TRBV5-1 combines with J gene TRBJ1-3; D uncertain. Trimming cost V 4 bases and J 0 bases, with 8 bases left between them. CDR1 is SGHRS, CDR2 YFSETQ, per germline. The CDR3 loop spans 14 amino acids. The CDR3 spells CASSPGSSGNTIYF. For the CDR3, the DNA is TGCGCCAGCAGCCCGGGGAGCTCTGGAAACACCATATATTTT. Together with reference TRBV5-1 and TRBJ1-3, the CDR3 gives the full variable domain: KAGVTQTPRYLIKTRGQQVTLSCSPISGHRSVSWYQQTPGQGLQFLFEYFSETQRNKGNFPGRFSGRQFSNSRSEMNVSTLELGDSALYLCASSPGSSGNTIYFGEGSWLTVV.

The sample holds a few counts of this clone. The gene calls are TRBV30 and TRBJ2-5, with D uncertain. CDR1 is GTSNPN, CDR2 SVGIG, per germline (reference sequence). V was cut by 0 bases and J by 1 base, with 12 bases left in between. The CDR3 is 15 residues long. The CDR3 loop reads CAWSVGWVTQETQYF. The CDR3 DNA is TGTGCCTGGAGTGTAGGGTGGGTGACCCAAGAGACCCAGTACTTC.

This clone was picked up a small number of times. The genes are TRBV7-2 and TRBJ1-2; D is unclear. Trimming cost V 3 bases and J 12 bases, with 14 bases left between them. Germline-derived CDR1 and CDR2 are SGHTA and FQGNSA. The CDR3 contains 12 residues. The CDR3 protein is CASSFNGPPHTF. The CDR3 DNA reads TGTGCCAGCAGCTTCAATGGGCCCCCCCACACCTTC. The full variable domain, completed using reference TRBV7-2 and TRBJ1-2, is GAGVSQSPSNKVTEKGKDVELRCDPISGHTALYWYRQSLGQGLEFLIYFQGNSAPDKSGLPSDRFSAERTGGSVSTLTIQRTQQEDSAVYLCASSFNGPPHTFGSGTRLTVV.

The chain uses TRBV7-2 and TRBJ2-5; D is possibly TRBD1 or TRBD2 (5 bases each). Deletions cut 5 bases from V and 7 bases from J, with 11 bases between. Germline V gene data show CDR1 as SGHTA and CDR2 as FQGNSA. The CDR3 consists of 12 residues. The CDR3 reads CASSREGRTQYF. CDR3 DNA: TGTGCCAGCAGCCGAGAGGGGAGGACCCAGTACTTC.

Comments on this clone: The same CDR3 also results from other DNA sequences found in this sample. This chain uses TRBV7-9 with TRBJ1-1; possibly TRBD1 for D (6 bases). Deletions cut 3 bases from V and 1 base from J, with 6 bases between. This CDR3 region has 13 residues. Germline V lookup: CDR1 SEHNR, CDR2 FQNEAQ (reference sequence). The CDR3 DNA is TGTGCCAGCAGCTTGACAGGGAACACTGAAGCTTTCTTT. Translated, it gives CASSLTGNTEAFF.

The chain carries TRBV5-1 and TRBJ2-3; TRBD2 might be the D (6 bases). The V end was cut by 4 bases, the J end by 2 bases, with 17 bases between. Germline CDR1 and CDR2: SGHRS and YFSETQ. The CDR3 runs to 16 residues. CDR3 nucleotide sequence: TGCGCCAGCAGCCCTTCGCCGGGACTCTCCACAGATACGCAGTATTTT. Protein: CASSPSPGLSTDTQYF.

The CDR3 loop reads CASSISRGDGYTF. The CDR3 DNA reads as TGTGCCAGCAGCATAAGTCGGGGTGATGGCTACACCTTC. The chain recombines TRBV7-2 with TRBJ1-2; no clear D gene. V was pared by 5 bases and J by 6 bases, with 13 bases between. The germline gives CDR1 SGHTA, CDR2 FQGNSA. CDR3 size: 13 residues.

This clone turned up a few times. Other nucleotide sequences from this sample produce the same CDR3. The CDR3 bases are TGTGCCAGCTCACCACCGAGTCGTGAGACCCAGTACTTC. Amino acids: CASSPPSRETQYF. The chain uses TRBV18 and TRBJ2-5; D ambiguous. The CDR3 is 13 residues long. Per the germline V gene, CDR1 is KGHSH and CDR2 is LQKENI. The V end lost 0 bases, the J end lost 5 bases, and 7 bases lay between the germline ends. The full variable domain, with the rest looked up from reference TRBV18 and TRBJ2-5, is NAGVMQNPRHLVRRRGQEARLRCSPMKGHSHVYWYRQLPEEGLKFMVYLQKENIIDESGMPKERFSAEFPKEGPSILRIQQVVRGDSAAYFCASSPPSRETQYFGPGTRLLVL.

The chain carries TRBV18 and TRBJ1-1; unclear D gene. Trimming removed 1 base at V and 6 bases at J, with 9 bases between. The length of the CDR3 is 13 residues. The germline CDR1 and CDR2 sequences are KGHSH and LQKENI. CDR3 DNA sequence: TGTGCCAGCTCACCACGAGGAACGGCTGAAGCTTTCTTT. This encodes CASSPRGTAEAFF.

This clone was observed a handful of times. Written as DNA, the CDR3 is TGCGCCAGCAGCTTAGTCCCCCCGCAAGAGACCCAGTACTTC. It encodes CASSLVPPQETQYF. V is TRBV5-1 and J is TRBJ2-5; unclear D gene. CDR1 and CDR2 (germline): SGHRS, YFSETQ. The CDR3 extends over 14 amino acids. The V end was cut by 2 bases, the J end by 2 bases, with 10 bases between.

This chain joins TRBV18 and TRBJ1-1; D is unclear. This CDR3 contains 11 residues. Looked up from germline, CDR1 is KGHSH and CDR2 is LQKENI. The V end lost 10 bases, the J end lost 5 bases, and 11 bases lay between the germline ends. CDR3 sequence reads: CATVRGTEAFF. The CDR3 nucleotides are TGTGCCACCGTCCGAGGGACTGAAGCTTTCTTT.

The chain has TRBV29-1 and TRBJ2-2, with D possibly matching TRBD1 (5 bases). The CDR3 runs to 15 residues. CDR1 is SQVTM and CDR2 is ANQGSEA in the germline V gene. V lost 7 bases to trimming and J lost 7 bases, with 22 bases between them. The CDR3 DNA is TGCAGCGGGGATCCGCACAGGCCCTGGGGCGGGGAGCTGTTTTTT. It specifies CSGDPHRPWGGELFF.

The table lists this clone with a few counts. Other DNA variants within this sample encode the same CDR3. V is TRBV18 and J is TRBJ2-5; a weak D match, TRBD1 (6 bases). The germline CDR1 and CDR2 sequences are KGHSH and LQKENI. Trimming shortened V by 6 bases and J by 1 base, and 9 bases separated the two germline ends. This CDR3 comprises 13 residues. The CDR3 coding sequence is TGTGCCAGCTCGAGGACAGTCCAAGAGACCCAGTACTTC. Its translation: CASSRTVQETQYF.

This clone appeared a few times. This chain links TRBV2 with TRBJ2-1, with 8 bases fitting TRBD2. The V segment lost 4 bases and the J segment 15 bases; nucleotides outside the gene matches: 5. CDR1 is SNHLY and CDR2 is FYNNEI in the germline V gene. The CDR3 sequence is 11 residues long. The CDR3 DNA reads TGTGCCAGCAGTGCGGGACTAGAGGGGTTCTTC. It yields the protein CASSAGLEGFF. The full variable domain, in which reference TRBV2 and TRBJ2-1 provide the parts outside the CDR3, is EPEVTQTPSHQVTQMGQEVILRCVPISNHLYFYWYRQILGQKVEFLVSFYNNEISEKSEIFDDQFSVERPDGSNFTLKIRSTKLEDSAMYFCASSAGLEGFFGPGTRLTVL.

This sequence joins TRBV28 and TRBJ1-6; D gene uncertain. The germline gives CDR1 MDHEN, CDR2 SYDVKM. V dropped 4 bases and J dropped 0 bases, with 7 bases sitting between them. This CDR3 has 15 residues. The CDR3 DNA reads as TGTGCCAGCAGTTCCCCCAGCTCCTATAATTCACCCCTCCACTTT. Protein: CASSSPSSYNSPLHF.

The chain employs TRBV2 and TRBJ2-3, with D maybe TRBD1 (5 bases). V was clipped by 10 bases and J by 0 bases, with 14 bases between them. Looked up from germline, CDR1 is SNHLY and CDR2 is FYNNEI. This CDR3 has 14 residues. The CDR3 loop reads CATTRTHSTDTQYF. CDR3 bases: TGTGCCACCACCCGGACACATAGCACAGATACGCAGTATTTT.